This T cell receptor (beta chain) originates from a study of blood T cell repertoires in COVID-19. The assay was immunoSEQ multiplex PCR, and TCRdb's table has in-frame clones only and misses some. The profile shows about 44,000 clones, about 88% of them singletons. This CDR3 region has 12 residues. Trimming cost V 5 bases and J 3 bases, with 8 bases left between them. The germline V gene encodes CDR1 SEHNR and CDR2 FQNEAQ (reference sequence). Sequencing was done on a sample of peripheral blood. The clonotype comes from a human donor in a cohort sampled during active COVID-19. The V gene is TRBV7-9, the J gene TRBJ2-7; weak D call: TRBD2 (5 bases). The CDR3 sequence: CASSHGVYEQYF. The CDR3 coding sequence is TGTGCCAGCAGCCACGGGGTCTACGAGCAGTACTTC.